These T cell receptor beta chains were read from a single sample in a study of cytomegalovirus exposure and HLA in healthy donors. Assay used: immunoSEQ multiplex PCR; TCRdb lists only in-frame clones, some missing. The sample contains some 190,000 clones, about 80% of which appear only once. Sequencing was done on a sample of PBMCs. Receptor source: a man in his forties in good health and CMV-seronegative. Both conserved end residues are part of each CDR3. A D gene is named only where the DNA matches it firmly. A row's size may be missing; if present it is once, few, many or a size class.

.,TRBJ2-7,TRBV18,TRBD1,CASSPDRDSYEQYF,TGTGCCAGCTCACCGGACAGGGACTCCTACGAGCAGTACTTC
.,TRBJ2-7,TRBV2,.,CASSVEEGGYEQYF,TGTGCCAGCAGTGTCGAGGAGGGGGGGTACGAGCAGTACTTC
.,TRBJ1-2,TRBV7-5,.,CARSSPERANYGYTF,TGTGCCAGAAGCTCCCCCGAGAGGGCTAACTATGGCTACACCTTC
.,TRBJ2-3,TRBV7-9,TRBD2,CASSFGAGGTDTQYF,TGTGCCAGCAGCTTTGGGGCGGGGGGCACAGATACGCAGTATTTT
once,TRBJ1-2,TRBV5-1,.,CASSLSGENYGYTF,TGCGCCAGCAGCTTGTCAGGGGAAAACTATGGCTACACCTTC
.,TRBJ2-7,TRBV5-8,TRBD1,CASSRGQSSYEQYF,TGTGCCAGCAGCCGGGGACAGTCCTCCTACGAGCAGTACTTC
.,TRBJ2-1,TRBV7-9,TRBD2,CASSPGAGGFHEQFF,TGTGCCAGCAGCCCTGGGGCGGGAGGGTTCCATGAGCAGTTCTTC
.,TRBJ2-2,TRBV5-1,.,CASSPDGGAGRGELFF,TGCGCCAGCAGCCCGGACGGCGGGGCGGGGCGAGGGGAGCTGTTTTTT
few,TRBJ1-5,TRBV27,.,CASRIWGTEGNQPQHF,TGTGCCAGCAGGATCTGGGGCACCGAAGGCAATCAGCCCCAGCATTTT
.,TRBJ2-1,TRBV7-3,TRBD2,CASSLTIWTRLAGAEYNEQFF,TGTGCCAGCAGCTTAACTATCTGGACGAGACTAGCGGGAGCTGAGTACAATGAGCAGTTCTTC
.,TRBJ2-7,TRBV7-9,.,CASSLVPRESSYEQYF,TGTGCCAGCAGCCTCGTCCCCCGGGAGAGTTCCTACGAGCAGTACTTC
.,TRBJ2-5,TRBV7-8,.,CASSLAAETQYF,TGTGCCAGCAGCTTAGCTGCGGAGACCCAGTACTTC
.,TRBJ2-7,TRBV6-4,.,CASSDSGVEEQYF,TGTGCCAGCAGTGATTCAGGGGTGGAAGAGCAGTACTTC
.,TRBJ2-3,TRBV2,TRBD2,CASWTGLAGERADTQYF,TGTGCCAGCTGGACGGGACTAGCGGGAGAGAGGGCAGATACGCAGTATTTT
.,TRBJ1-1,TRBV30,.,CAWSEARAPTEAFF,TGTGCCTGGAGTGAGGCCAGGGCGCCCACTGAAGCTTTCTTT
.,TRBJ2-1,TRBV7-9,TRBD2,CSSSNPLAHSGGYNEQFF,TGTTCCAGCAGCAATCCCCTGGCCCATAGCGGGGGCTACAATGAGCAGTTCTTC
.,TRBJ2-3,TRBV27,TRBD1,CASSLDRGTDTQYF,TGTGCCAGCAGTTTGGACAGGGGCACAGATACGCAGTATTTT
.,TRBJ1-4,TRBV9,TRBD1,CASSVSPPGTGGPSDEKLFF,TGTGCCAGCAGCGTCTCCCCCCCGGGGACAGGGGGCCCGTCTGACGAAAAACTGTTTTTT
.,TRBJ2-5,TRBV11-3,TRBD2,CASSPFSGADQETQYF,TGTGCCAGCAGCCCTTTTAGCGGGGCCGACCAAGAGACCCAGTACTTC
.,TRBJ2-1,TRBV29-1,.,CSVGVAGPYNEQFF,TGCAGCGTTGGGGTGGCAGGGCCCTACAATGAGCAGTTCTTC
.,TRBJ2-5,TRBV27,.,CASSPTGEEETQYF,TGTGCCAGCAGTCCGACCGGAGAAGAAGAGACCCAGTACTTC
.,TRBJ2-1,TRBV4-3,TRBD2,CASSQDLPGLAGENEQFF,TGCGCCAGCAGCCAAGACTTACCGGGACTAGCGGGAGAGAATGAGCAGTTCTTC
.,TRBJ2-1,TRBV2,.,CASHPGGPTNEQFF,TGTGCCAGCCATCCCGGGGGTCCAACAAATGAGCAGTTCTTC
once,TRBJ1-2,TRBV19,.,CASTPIGWEDYTF,TGTGCCAGTACCCCGATAGGGTGGGAGGACTACACCTTC
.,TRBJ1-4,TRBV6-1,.,CASSEGDTTEKLFF,TGTGCCAGCAGTGAAGGGGACACCACTGAAAAACTGTTTTTT
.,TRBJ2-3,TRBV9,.,CASSAMMGVFGGTQYF,TGTGCCAGCAGCGCGATGATGGGAGTGTTCGGAGGTACGCAGTATTTT
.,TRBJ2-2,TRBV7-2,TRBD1,CASSQDRGLNTGELFF,TGTGCCAGCAGCCAAGACAGGGGGCTTAACACCGGGGAGCTGTTTTTT
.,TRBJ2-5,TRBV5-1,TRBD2,CASSRYTTSGAQETQYF,TGCGCCAGCAGCCGATACACGACTAGCGGGGCACAAGAGACCCAGTACTTC
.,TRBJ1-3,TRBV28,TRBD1,CASSPDGRTGGNTIYF,TGTGCCAGCAGTCCGGACGGACGGACAGGGGGAAACACCATATATTTT
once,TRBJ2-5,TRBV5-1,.,CASSNSGGQETQYF,TGCGCCAGCAGCAATAGCGGAGGGCAAGAGACCCAGTACTTC
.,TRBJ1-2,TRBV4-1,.,CASSQPGARYGYTF,TGCGCCAGCAGCCAACCAGGGGCGCGCTATGGCTACACCTTC
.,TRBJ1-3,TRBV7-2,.,CASSLQGDSSGNTIYF,TGTGCCAGCAGCTTGCAAGGGGACTCCTCTGGAAACACCATATATTTT
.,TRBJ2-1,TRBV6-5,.,CASSYCSRSPCNEQFF,TGTGCCAGCAGTTACTGTTCCAGATCCCCTTGCAATGAGCAGTTCTTC
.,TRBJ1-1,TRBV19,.,CASLTGRANTEAFF,TGTGCCAGTCTTACGGGCAGGGCGAACACTGAAGCTTTCTTT
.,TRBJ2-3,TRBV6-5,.,CASSYSRVNGPDTQYF,TGTGCCAGCAGTTACTCGAGGGTGAACGGCCCAGATACGCAGTATTTT
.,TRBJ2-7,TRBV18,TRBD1,CASVQGADSYEQYF,TGTGCCAGCGTACAGGGGGCCGACTCCTACGAGCAGTACTTC
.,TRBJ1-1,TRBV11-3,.,CASSPRSLLKAFF,TGTGCCAGCAGCCCCCGGTCCCTTCTCAAAGCTTTCTTT
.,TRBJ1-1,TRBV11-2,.,CASSLAQRVRTEAFF,TGTGCCAGCAGCTTAGCTCAGAGGGTGCGGACTGAAGCTTTCTTT
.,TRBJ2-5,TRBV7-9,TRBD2,CASRRTSGSQGETQYF,TGTGCCAGCAGGAGGACTAGCGGGAGTCAAGGGGAGACCCAGTACTTC
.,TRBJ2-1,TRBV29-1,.,CSVDLVTGRQFF,TGCAGCGTTGATCTGGTAACCGGGAGGCAGTTCTTC